This T cell receptor beta chain was recorded in a study of blood T cells in healthy people across ages (dated by TCRdb to about 2015). Regarding the study in general: Template switching captured roughly one uniquely barcoded TCR beta cDNA molecule per two T cells in model experiments. Using deep sequencing normalized with unique cDNA molecular identifiers, the study measured how TCR beta repertoire diversity changes with age. Donors were grouped into four age groups: young (average 16 years), middle-aged (roughly 40), aged (62) and long-lived (approximately 78). Donors of different ages were randomly distributed across sequencing lanes to avoid experimental bias. Using the same blood draw, the study looked at two additional independent replicas of 1 million unique cDNA reads for two donors, one aged 18 to 29 and the other aged 80 or older. Broader findings and caveats from the paper: As age increased, observed TCR beta diversity per million T cells dropped in a roughly linear way, and a significant reduction was already evident by age 40. Bulk unsorted PBMC profiling prevented conclusive comparison of naive and antigen-experienced compartments. The percentage of naive T cells measured by flow cytometry correlated strongly with observed TCR beta diversity. Estimates of total diversity from one million sequenced T cells were regarded as lower bounds and underestimates. Donor CMV infection status was unknown, potentially confounding age-related changes in expanded clonotypes. The long-lived group showed more naive CD4+ T cells, fewer expanded clones and increased TCR diversity than the aged group, suggesting age selection.

In this sample, this clonotype turned up once. The antigen it recognizes is unknown. Per-nucleotide qualities are absent, and no much larger clonotype sits a single base away. Evidence from one read is weak. Donors were around 37 systemically healthy Caucasian individuals from Russia aged 6 to 90 years. Around 10 milliliters of peripheral blood were collected from each donor into EDTA-treated Vacutainer tubes. Ficoll-Paque density-gradient centrifugation was used to isolate PBMCs, with at least 6 million per sample. Total RNA was extracted from PBMCs with Trizol reagent, with at least 6 micrograms obtained per sample. For every donor, an aliquot of PBMCs went through flow cytometry to measure the percentages of naive CD45RAhigh/CD27high T cells. The CDR3 numbers 15 residues from cysteine through phenylalanine. Only the CDR3 DNA stays, 45 bases, in frame from base 1. Based on the germline V gene, the CDR1 and CDR2 sequences are SGHRS and YFSETQ. V sheds 3 bases and J sheds 2 bases, leaving 12 bases between their ends.

The method was 5' RACE. Instrument on record: Illumina HiSeq 2500. A second PCR of roughly 7 to 11 cycles was run with a J-beta primer mix and a sample-barcoded 5' primer. A unique molecular identifier was introduced onto each TCR beta cDNA molecule by a template-switch 5' adaptor carrying 12 random nucleotides. Each sample yielded at least 3 million CDR3-containing paired-end reads. First-strand cDNA synthesis was performed from all RNA using the Mint cDNA synthesis kit, with priming by a TRBC-specific oligonucleotide. Following uracil-DNA glycosylase treatment, a first 18-cycle PCR with universal primers M1SS and BC2_uni_R was performed on all cDNA. The published analysis was carried out like this. For normalization, 1 million high-quality reads were randomly selected from each sample, with every read carrying a distinct molecular identifier. Reads sharing molecular identifiers were discarded rather than binned into consensus sequences. MiTCR, run with a Q25 quality threshold and the strictest error-elimination algorithm, handled CDR3 identification, clonotype clustering and error correction. Lower-bound total TCR beta diversity was estimated with a nonparametric unseen species model using Euler transformation. The public reads were reanalyzed by TCRdb: fastp trimming at Q25, MiXCR alignment, in-frame beta chains only. Here each entry gathers all rows of one CDR3 protein and keeps the most common genes and DNA. The V and J calls, along with clone size, are taken from TCRdb and not from the paper's own processing. Recorded for this sample are around 690,000 distinct CDR3 sequences; under 65% of them occurred a single time. Approximately 40% of the sample comes from the top ten.

This receptor chain uses TRBV5-1 and TRBJ2-1; matching of 6 bases hints at TRBD1 as the D gene. Sequenced: blood. The receptor was isolated from a man between 60 and 75 years old in good health. The CDR3 region reads CASSWDTGTYNEQFF. The DNA reads as follows: TGCGCCAGCAGCTGGGACACTGGAACCTACAATGAGCAGTTCTTC.